The rows below give T cell receptor beta chains drawn from one sample of a study of CD8+CD57+ T cells in acquired aplastic anemia. TCRdb fed the reads into MiXCR, producing one record per CDR3 protein. The sample carries approximately 200,000 distinct CDR3 sequences, 40% to 60% recorded once. Sequencing was carried out using sorted CD4+, CD8+, or CD8+CD57+ T cells (not recorded which) from PBMCs. All receptors derive from a human donor with aplastic anemia. CDR3s include the opening cysteine and the closing phenylalanine or tryptophan. The order of the fields is D gene, clone size, V gene, J gene, CDR3 protein, CDR3 DNA. D genes are given only for firm matches. A clone size is listed for some rows: how often the clone was seen (once, few, many), or a class if it is expanded.

d_gene: TRBD1; abundance: NA; v_gene: TRBV29-1; j_gene: TRBJ1-5; CDR3aa: CSVRDSNSNQPQHF; CDR3nt: TGCAGCGTCAGGGACAGTAATAGCAATCAGCCCCAGCATTTT
d_gene: TRBD1; abundance: NA; v_gene: TRBV29-1; j_gene: TRBJ2-7; CDR3aa: CSARTGGAGYEQYF; CDR3nt: TGCAGCGCAAGGACAGGGGGCGCGGGATACGAGCAGTACTTC
d_gene: NA; abundance: many; v_gene: TRBV7-8; j_gene: TRBJ2-1; CDR3aa: CASSSPISYEQFF; CDR3nt: TGTGCCAGCAGCTCACCCATATCCTATGAGCAGTTCTTC
d_gene: NA; abundance: NA; v_gene: TRBV29-1; j_gene: TRBJ2-7; CDR3aa: CSVGPDRYYEQYF; CDR3nt: TGCAGCGTTGGTCCGGACAGATACTACGAGCAGTACTTC
d_gene: NA; abundance: NA; v_gene: TRBV6-5; j_gene: TRBJ2-1; CDR3aa: CASKEVKLGNNEQFF; CDR3nt: TGTGCCAGTAAAGAAGTCAAGCTGGGTAACAATGAGCAGTTCTTC
d_gene: NA; abundance: many; v_gene: TRBV5-4; j_gene: TRBJ2-7; CDR3aa: CASRNGQTSSYEQYF; CDR3nt: TGTGCCAGCAGAAACGGACAGACGAGCTCCTACGAGCAGTACTTC
d_gene: NA; abundance: many; v_gene: TRBV7-2; j_gene: TRBJ2-1; CDR3aa: CASSLGQGPYNEQFF; CDR3nt: TGTGCCAGCAGCTTAGGTCAGGGGCCTTACAATGAGCAGTTCTTC
d_gene: NA; abundance: many; v_gene: TRBV9; j_gene: TRBJ2-1; CDR3aa: CASSVGFLGGDEQFF; CDR3nt: TGTGCCAGCAGCGTAGGATTCCTGGGGGGCGATGAGCAGTTCTTC
d_gene: NA; abundance: many; v_gene: TRBV19; j_gene: TRBJ2-7; CDR3aa: CASSKGQTYEQYF; CDR3nt: TGTGCCAGTAGTAAGGGGCAGACCTACGAGCAGTACTTC
d_gene: TRBD2; abundance: many; v_gene: TRBV7-9; j_gene: TRBJ2-3; CDR3aa: CASSLVTSGGSTDTQYF; CDR3nt: TGTGCCAGCAGCTTAGTAACTAGCGGGGGTTCCACAGATACGCAGTATTTT
d_gene: NA; abundance: NA; v_gene: TRBV7-9; j_gene: TRBJ2-7; CDR3aa: CASSSGPRGHEQYF; CDR3nt: TGTGCCAGCAGCTCGGGACCCCGGGGCCACGAGCAGTACTTC
d_gene: TRBD2; abundance: many; v_gene: TRBV20-1; j_gene: TRBJ2-1; CDR3aa: CSARAPLAGLSNEQFF; CDR3nt: TGCAGTGCTAGAGCACCCTTAGCGGGACTGTCGAATGAGCAGTTCTTC
d_gene: NA; abundance: many; v_gene: TRBV7-9; j_gene: TRBJ1-2; CDR3aa: CASSTDLRGYTF; CDR3nt: TGTGCCAGCAGCACAGACCTGAGGGGCTACACCTTC
d_gene: NA; abundance: few; v_gene: TRBV2; j_gene: TRBJ2-5; CDR3aa: CASSFGGRGWQETQYF; CDR3nt: TGTGCCAGCAGCTTTGGGGGACGGGGATGGCAAGAGACCCAGTACTTC
d_gene: TRBD1; abundance: NA; v_gene: TRBV7-3; j_gene: TRBJ2-3; CDR3aa: CASSSTTGSTDTQYF; CDR3nt: TGTGCCAGCAGCTCTACGACAGGGAGCACAGATACGCAGTATTTT
d_gene: TRBD1; abundance: few; v_gene: TRBV25-1; j_gene: TRBJ2-1; CDR3aa: CASSFGDRIRGSNEQFF; CDR3nt: TGTGCCAGCAGTTTCGGGGACAGGATAAGGGGGTCCAATGAGCAGTTCTTC
d_gene: TRBD2; abundance: NA; v_gene: TRBV19; j_gene: TRBJ2-1; CDR3aa: CASSIVAGDPYNEQFF; CDR3nt: TGTGCCAGTAGTATAGTGGCGGGAGACCCCTACAATGAGCAGTTCTTC
d_gene: NA; abundance: few; v_gene: TRBV12-3/TRBV12-4; j_gene: TRBJ2-7; CDR3aa: CASSFRRDYEQYF; CDR3nt: TGTGCCAGCAGTTTTAGAAGAGACTACGAGCAGTACTTC
d_gene: TRBD1; abundance: many; v_gene: TRBV9; j_gene: TRBJ2-2; CDR3aa: CASSERTGANTGELFF; CDR3nt: TGTGCCAGCAGCGAACGGACAGGGGCGAACACCGGGGAGCTGTTTTTT
d_gene: NA; abundance: NA; v_gene: TRBV10-2; j_gene: TRBJ2-7; CDR3aa: CASSSGPSYEQYF; CDR3nt: TGTGCCAGCAGCTCAGGACCCTCCTACGAGCAGTACTTC
d_gene: NA; abundance: NA; v_gene: TRBV12-3/TRBV12-4; j_gene: TRBJ1-2; CDR3aa: CASSQTGQEDGYTF; CDR3nt: TGTGCCAGCAGCCAAACAGGGCAGGAGGATGGCTACACCTTC
d_gene: TRBD1; abundance: few; v_gene: TRBV10-3; j_gene: TRBJ2-2; CDR3aa: CASAGGIGELFF; CDR3nt: TGTGCCAGCGCAGGGGGCATCGGGGAGCTGTTTTTT
d_gene: NA; abundance: NA; v_gene: TRBV5-4; j_gene: TRBJ2-5; CDR3aa: CASSKAAGRSETQYF; CDR3nt: TGTGCCAGCAGCAAGGCAGCGGGCCGCTCGGAGACCCAGTACTTC
d_gene: NA; abundance: NA; v_gene: TRBV10-3; j_gene: TRBJ1-5; CDR3aa: CAISDRNQPQHF; CDR3nt: TGTGCCATCAGTGACAGGAATCAGCCCCAGCATTTT
d_gene: TRBD1; abundance: NA; v_gene: TRBV6-5; j_gene: TRBJ1-6; CDR3aa: CASSTGTGSPLHF; CDR3nt: TGTGCCAGCAGTACCGGGACAGGTTCACCCCTCCACTTT
d_gene: NA; abundance: NA; v_gene: TRBV12-3/TRBV12-4; j_gene: TRBJ2-3; CDR3aa: CASRPPARVTDTQYF; CDR3nt: TGTGCCAGCAGACCCCCAGCGCGTGTCACAGATACGCAGTATTTT
d_gene: TRBD1; abundance: many; v_gene: TRBV2; j_gene: TRBJ1-2; CDR3aa: CASSEATGTGIVTF; CDR3nt: TGTGCCAGCAGTGAAGCGACCGGGACAGGGATCGTAACCTTC
d_gene: TRBD1; abundance: NA; v_gene: TRBV7-3; j_gene: TRBJ1-1; CDR3aa: CASSGDREGGAF; CDR3nt: TGTGCCAGCAGCGGCGACAGGGAGGGGGGCGCCTTT
d_gene: TRBD2; abundance: NA; v_gene: TRBV10-3; j_gene: TRBJ2-1; CDR3aa: CAISDSSGRGDEQFF; CDR3nt: TGTGCCATCAGTGATTCTAGCGGGAGAGGCGATGAGCAGTTCTTC
d_gene: NA; abundance: many; v_gene: TRBV7-6; j_gene: TRBJ2-5; CDR3aa: CASNPAGSLKTQYF; CDR3nt: TGTGCCAGCAATCCGGCAGGGAGTTTGAAGACCCAGTACTTC
d_gene: TRBD2; abundance: NA; v_gene: TRBV20-1; j_gene: TRBJ2-3; CDR3aa: CSARRTSGDTQYF; CDR3nt: TGCAGTGCTAGAAGGACTAGCGGAGATACGCAGTATTTT
d_gene: NA; abundance: many; v_gene: TRBV10-2; j_gene: TRBJ1-2; CDR3aa: CASRGMGGYTF; CDR3nt: TGCGCCAGCAGAGGAATGGGGGGCTACACCTTC
d_gene: NA; abundance: many; v_gene: TRBV12-3/TRBV12-4; j_gene: TRBJ1-6; CDR3aa: CASSRDLNSPLHF; CDR3nt: TGTGCCAGCAGTCGCGACCTTAATTCACCCCTCCACTTT
d_gene: NA; abundance: few; v_gene: TRBV20-1; j_gene: TRBJ1-1; CDR3aa: CSARYPQNTEAFF; CDR3nt: TGCAGTGCTAGGTACCCACAGAACACTGAAGCTTTCTTT
d_gene: NA; abundance: once; v_gene: TRBV20-1; j_gene: TRBJ2-7; CDR3aa: CSASSPMYEQYF; CDR3nt: TGCAGTGCTAGCTCCCCGATGTATGAGCAGTACTTC
d_gene: NA; abundance: NA; v_gene: TRBV28; j_gene: TRBJ1-6; CDR3aa: CASTLGTPANSPLHF; CDR3nt: TGTGCCAGCACTCTCGGGACACCCGCAAATTCACCCCTCCACTTT
d_gene: TRBD1; abundance: NA; v_gene: TRBV5-1; j_gene: TRBJ2-7; CDR3aa: CASSQRTGDEQYF; CDR3nt: TGCGCCAGCAGCCAACGGACAGGGGACGAGCAGTACTTC
d_gene: TRBD1; abundance: NA; v_gene: TRBV24-1; j_gene: TRBJ2-7; CDR3aa: CATSGRTGIYEQYF; CDR3nt: TGTGCCACCAGTGGAAGGACAGGGATCTACGAGCAGTACTTC
d_gene: NA; abundance: NA; v_gene: TRBV19; j_gene: TRBJ1-1; CDR3aa: CASSIPRKYTEAFF; CDR3nt: TGTGCCAGTAGTATACCCCGGAAGTACACTGAAGCTTTCTTT
d_gene: NA; abundance: NA; v_gene: TRBV20-1; j_gene: TRBJ1-5; CDR3aa: CSAIRGAVDSNQPQHF; CDR3nt: TGCAGTGCTATCCGGGGCGCAGTTGATAGCAATCAGCCCCAGCATTTT